The rows below give T cell receptor beta chains drawn from one sample of a study of cytomegalovirus exposure and HLA in healthy donors. Some clones are missing from TCRdb's copy, which holds only in-frame ones; the method was immunoSEQ multiplex PCR. This table holds about 110,000 clones, roughly 80% found once. Sequenced: PBMCs. These receptors were taken from a man aged 25-45 years in good health and CMV-seropositive. Each CDR3 is given with its conserved first and last residue. D genes are given only for firm matches. Size tells how often a clone was seen (once, few, many) or the class of an expanded clone, and some rows leave it out.

few | TRBJ1-2 | - | TRBV2 | CASSEWAGANYGYTF | TGTGCCAGCAGTGAATGGGCAGGGGCAAACTATGGCTACACCTTC
- | TRBJ2-3 | - | TRBV5-1 | CASSLSSDTQYF | TGCGCCAGCAGCTTAAGTAGCGATACGCAGTATTTT
- | TRBJ1-4 | - | TRBV4-2 | CASSQGRQNEKLFF | TGTGCCAGCAGCCAAGGCAGGCAGAATGAAAAACTGTTTTTT
- | TRBJ2-7 | TRBD1 | TRBV5-1 | CASSYGQAPYEQYF | TGCGCCAGCAGCTACGGACAGGCACCCTACGAGCAGTACTTC
- | TRBJ2-3 | TRBD2 | TRBV29-1 | CSDGGENTDTQYF | TGCAGCGACGGGGGGGAAAACACAGATACGCAGTATTTT
- | TRBJ2-1 | TRBD1 | TRBV5-1 | CASSLGQGTNNEQFF | TGCGCCAGCAGCTTGGGACAGGGGACGAACAATGAGCAGTTCTTC
- | TRBJ2-3 | - | TRBV19 | CASSIRRAGTDTQYF | TGTGCCAGTAGTATAAGGAGGGCTGGCACAGATACGCAGTATTTT
- | TRBJ2-4 | - | TRBV27 | CASSLTGWGVAKNIQYF | TGTGCCAGCAGTTTAACCGGTTGGGGGGTTGCCAAAAACATTCAGTACTTC
- | TRBJ2-7 | TRBD1 | TRBV27 | CASGPGGPYEQYF | TGTGCCAGCGGGCCAGGGGGCCCCTACGAGCAGTACTTC
few | TRBJ1-5 | - | TRBV6-6 | CASSPQGTDQPQHF | TGTGCCAGCAGTCCGCAGGGAACCGATCAGCCCCAGCATTTT
- | TRBJ1-4 | - | TRBV19 | CASSIHYELFF | TGTGCCAGTAGTATCCACTACGAACTGTTTTTT
- | TRBJ1-5 | - | TRBV4-1 | CASSPAGGWGNQPQHF | TGCGCCAGCAGCCCAGCCGGGGGTTGGGGCAATCAGCCCCAGCATTTT
few | TRBJ1-1 | TRBD1 | TRBV25-1 | CASSVPRTGAAFF | TGTGCCAGCAGTGTCCCTCGGACAGGGGCGGCTTTCTTT
- | TRBJ2-7 | - | TRBV7-2 | CASSSGTTYEQYF | TGTGCCAGCAGCTCCGGGACAACCTACGAGCAGTACTTC
- | TRBJ2-3 | - | TRBV4-1 | CASSQDEGDRVDTQYF | TGCGCCAGCAGCCAAGACGAGGGGGACCGTGTAGATACGCAGTATTTT